This T cell receptor (beta chain) came from a study of blood T cells in healthy people across ages. A J-beta primer mix and a sample-barcoded 5' primer were used in a second PCR of roughly 6 to 11 cycles. Samples each returned at least 3 million CDR3-containing paired-end reads. One entry per CDR3 protein results from TCRdb running MiXCR on the 5' RACE reads. The profile covers about 680,000 distinct CDR3 sequences, with 49% appearing a single time and about a third taken by the ten largest. Germline V gene lookup returns CDR1 SGDLS and CDR2 YYNGEE. After removal of 4 bases from V and 5 bases from J, the junction contained 5 bases not matched to a gene. The CDR3 is 14 amino acids. Concerning this clonotype: Antigen: not known.

The study, taken as a whole, reports: Any conclusive comparison of naive versus antigen-experienced cells was prevented by using unsorted PBMCs.

The receptor was derived from a woman in her fifties or sixties in good health. The sequencing input was blood. V usage is TRBV9 and J usage is TRBJ2-3; TRBD2 agrees at 9 bases. The CDR3 bases are TGTGCCAGCAGCTATAGCGGGAGCGAAGATACGCAGTATTTT. This encodes CASSYSGSEDTQYF.